This T cell receptor (beta chain) appears in the sequencing data of a study of shared clonotypes between healthy human individuals. Sequencing was performed with immunoSEQ multiplex PCR; in TCRdb, only in-frame clones are kept and a portion is missing. The sample has about 2,500,000 clones; around 90% are singletons. The CDR3 covers 16 residues. V gave up 5 bases and J gave up 4 bases, with 19 bases separating them. Germline lookup yields CDR1 SGHNT and CDR2 YENEEA. On this clone: Its target is not known.

The investigators split CD4+ cells into a CD45RA+ naive subset and a CD45RA-negative memory subset. Study-level results: There were few donors, and this limited the genetic and exposure-history diversity represented.

Sequenced input: naive CD4+ T cells sorted from blood. Subset of the sample: CD45RA+ positively selected. This receptor was identified in a man between 18 and 35 years old in good health. The V call is TRBV11-3, the J call TRBJ2-3; no clear D gene. The CDR3 region has the DNA TGTGCCAGCAGCAAACAAGGCCATGGGGTTGCAGATACGCAGTATTTT. It specifies CASSKQGHGVADTQYF.